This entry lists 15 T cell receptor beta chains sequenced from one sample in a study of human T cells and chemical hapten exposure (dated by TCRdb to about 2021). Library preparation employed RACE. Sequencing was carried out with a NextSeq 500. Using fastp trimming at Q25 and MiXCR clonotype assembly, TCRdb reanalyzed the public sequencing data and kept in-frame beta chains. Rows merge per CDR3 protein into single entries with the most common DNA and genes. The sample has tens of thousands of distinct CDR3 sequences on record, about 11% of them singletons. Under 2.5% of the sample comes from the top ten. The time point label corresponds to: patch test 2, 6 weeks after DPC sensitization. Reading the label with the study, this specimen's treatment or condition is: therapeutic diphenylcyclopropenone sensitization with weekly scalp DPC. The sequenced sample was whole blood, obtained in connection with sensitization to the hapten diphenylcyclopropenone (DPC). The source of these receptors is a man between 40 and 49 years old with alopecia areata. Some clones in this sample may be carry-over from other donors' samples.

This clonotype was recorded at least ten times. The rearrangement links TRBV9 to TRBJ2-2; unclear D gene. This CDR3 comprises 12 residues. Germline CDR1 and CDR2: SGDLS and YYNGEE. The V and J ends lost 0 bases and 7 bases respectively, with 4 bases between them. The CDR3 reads CASSVDLGELFF. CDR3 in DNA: TGTGCCAGCAGCGTAGACCTCGGGGAGCTGTTTTTT.

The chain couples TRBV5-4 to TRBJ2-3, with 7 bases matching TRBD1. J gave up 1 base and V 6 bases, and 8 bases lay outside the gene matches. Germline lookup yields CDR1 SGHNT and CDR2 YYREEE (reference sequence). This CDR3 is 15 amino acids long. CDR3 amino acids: CASTTLTGGTDTQYF. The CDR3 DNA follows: TGTGCCAGCACCACCTTAACAGGGGGCACAGATACGCAGTATTTT.

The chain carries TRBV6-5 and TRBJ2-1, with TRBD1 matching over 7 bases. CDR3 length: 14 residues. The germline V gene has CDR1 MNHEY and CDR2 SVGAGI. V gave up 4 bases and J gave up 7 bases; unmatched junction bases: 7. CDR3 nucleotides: TGTGCCAGCAGTTCTCGACAGGGTAGGAATGAGCAGTTCTTC. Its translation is CASSSRQGRNEQFF.

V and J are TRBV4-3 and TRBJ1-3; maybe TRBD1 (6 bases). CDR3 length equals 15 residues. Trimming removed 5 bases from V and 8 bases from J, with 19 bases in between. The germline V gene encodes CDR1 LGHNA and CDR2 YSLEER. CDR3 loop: CASSEVRDIRDTIYF. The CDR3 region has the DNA TGCGCCAGCAGCGAAGTCCGGGACATCAGGGACACCATATATTTT.

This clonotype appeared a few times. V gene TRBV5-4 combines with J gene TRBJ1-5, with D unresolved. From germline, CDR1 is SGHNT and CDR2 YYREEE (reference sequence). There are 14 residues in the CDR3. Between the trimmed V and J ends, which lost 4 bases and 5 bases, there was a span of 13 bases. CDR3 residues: CASSREDTHQPQHF. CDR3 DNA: TGTGCCAGCAGCCGGGAAGATACCCATCAGCCCCAGCATTTT.

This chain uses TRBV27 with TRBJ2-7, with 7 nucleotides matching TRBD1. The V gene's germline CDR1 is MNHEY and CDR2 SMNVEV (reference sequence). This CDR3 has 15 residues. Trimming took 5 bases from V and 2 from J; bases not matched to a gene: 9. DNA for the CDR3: TGTGCCAGCAGTCATTCAAGGGACAGCCCCTACGAGCAGTACGTC. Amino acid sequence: CASSHSRDSPYEQYV.

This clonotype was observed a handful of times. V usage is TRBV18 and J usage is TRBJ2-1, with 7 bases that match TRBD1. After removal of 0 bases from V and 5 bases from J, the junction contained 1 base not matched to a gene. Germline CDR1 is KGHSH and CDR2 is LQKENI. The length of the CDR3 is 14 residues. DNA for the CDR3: TGTGCCAGCTCACCACCGGACAGGAACAATGAGCAGTTCTTC. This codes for CASSPPDRNNEQFF.

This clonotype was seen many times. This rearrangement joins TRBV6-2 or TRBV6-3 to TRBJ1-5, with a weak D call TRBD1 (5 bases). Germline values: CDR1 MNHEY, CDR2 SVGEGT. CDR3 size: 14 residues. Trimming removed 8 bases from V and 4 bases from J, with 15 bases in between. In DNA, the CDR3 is TGTGCCAGCGTTTCGCGGGGCCGGAATCAGCCCCAGCATTTT. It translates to CASVSRGRNQPQHF.

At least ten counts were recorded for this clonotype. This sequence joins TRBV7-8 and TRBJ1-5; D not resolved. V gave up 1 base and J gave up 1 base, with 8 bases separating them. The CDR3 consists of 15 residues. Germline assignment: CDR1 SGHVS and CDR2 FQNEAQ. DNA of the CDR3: TGTGCCAGCAGCTTAGATAGGATAAGCAATCAGCCCCAGCATTTT. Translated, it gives CASSLDRISNQPQHF. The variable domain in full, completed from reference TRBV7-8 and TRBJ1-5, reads GAGVSQSPRYKVAKRGQDVALRCDPISGHVSLFWYQQALGQGPEFLTYFQNEAQLDKSGLPSDRFFAERPEGSVSTLKIQRTQQEDSAVYLCASSLDRISNQPQHFGDGTRLSIL.

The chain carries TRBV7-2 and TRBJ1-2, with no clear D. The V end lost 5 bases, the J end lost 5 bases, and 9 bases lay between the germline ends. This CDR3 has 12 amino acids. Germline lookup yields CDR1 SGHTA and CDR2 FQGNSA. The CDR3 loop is CASSNPGYGYTF. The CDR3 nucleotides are TGTGCCAGCAGCAACCCCGGATATGGCTACACCTTC.

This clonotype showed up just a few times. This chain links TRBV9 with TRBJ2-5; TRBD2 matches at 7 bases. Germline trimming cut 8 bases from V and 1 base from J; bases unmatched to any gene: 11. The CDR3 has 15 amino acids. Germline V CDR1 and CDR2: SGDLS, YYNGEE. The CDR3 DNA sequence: TGTGCCAGTGGACCTGCCGGGACTACCCAAGAGACCCAGTACTTC. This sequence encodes CASGPAGTTQETQYF.

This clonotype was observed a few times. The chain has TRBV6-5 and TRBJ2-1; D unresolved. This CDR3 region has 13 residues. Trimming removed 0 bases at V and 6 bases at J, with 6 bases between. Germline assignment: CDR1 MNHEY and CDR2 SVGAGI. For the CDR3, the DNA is TGTGCCAGCAGTTACTCTTCCGTCAATGAGCAGTTCTTC. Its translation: CASSYSSVNEQFF.

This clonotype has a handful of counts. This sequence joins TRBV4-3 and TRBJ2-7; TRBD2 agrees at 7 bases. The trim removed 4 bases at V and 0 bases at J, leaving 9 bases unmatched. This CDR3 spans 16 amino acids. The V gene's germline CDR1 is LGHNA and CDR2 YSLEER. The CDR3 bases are TGCGCCAGCAGCCCCTTATCTAGCGGTAGCTCCTACGAGCAGTACGTC. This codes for CASSPLSSGSSYEQYV.

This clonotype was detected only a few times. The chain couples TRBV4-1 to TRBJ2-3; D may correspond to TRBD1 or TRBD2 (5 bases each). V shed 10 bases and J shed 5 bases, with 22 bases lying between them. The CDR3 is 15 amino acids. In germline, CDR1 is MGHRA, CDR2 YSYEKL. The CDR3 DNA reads TGCGCCACGCTAGGTTTAGAGGCAGGGAGAGATACGCAGTATTTT. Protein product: CATLGLEAGRDTQYF.

The CDR3 region is CSARVGLAGVWGTYNEQFF. In nucleotides, the CDR3 is TGCAGTGCTAGAGTAGGACTAGCGGGAGTTTGGGGGACCTACAATGAGCAGTTCTTC. The chain uses TRBV20-1 and TRBJ2-1; TRBD2 agrees at 13 bases. Germline assignment: CDR1 DFQATT and CDR2 SNEGSKA (reference sequence). V dropped 1 base and J dropped 2; count of bases not matched to a gene: 11. There are 19 residues in the CDR3.